This TCR beta chain comes out of a study of cytomegalovirus exposure and HLA in healthy donors. Germline loops: CDR1 MNHNS, CDR2 SASEGT. The CDR3 is made up of 13 amino acids. Trimming removed 2 bases from V and 6 bases from J; junction bases left unmatched: 2. The PCR employed 60 Vbeta primers together with 13 Jbeta primers. Some clones are missing from TCRdb's copy, which holds only in-frame ones; the method was immunoSEQ multiplex PCR. The data contain about 160,000 clones, 60% to 80% of them singletons. Study-wide results and caveats: More clonal expansion characterized HLA-associated TCR beta chains than equally common others in a later analysis. Presence/absence analyses rested on an assumption that sequencing depth was roughly uniform across donors. Most subjects had HLA-A and HLA-B alleles reportedly predicted accurately by TCR beta sequences. When the data were analyzed later, several of the most significant clusters appeared to be linked to common viral pathogens.

A word on this clone: No antigen is known for it.

The chain uses TRBV6-1 and TRBJ2-7; TRBD1 agrees at 9 bases. Sequenced material: PBMCs. The TCR comes from a woman under 40 in good health and CMV-seronegative. CDR3 nucleotides: TGTGCCAGCAGTGAAACAGGGGGCGGCGAGCAGTACTTC. This sequence encodes CASSETGGGEQYF.